A selection of T cell receptor beta chains follows, all from one sample in a study of vaccination effects on CD4 cells after COVID-19. Measured with immunoSEQ multiplex PCR; TCRdb has only the in-frame clones, and not every one. The repertoire holds 40,000 to 45,000 clones, with 55% to 80% as singletons. Their antigens remain unidentified. The source material was CD4+ T cells from PBMCs cultured without peptide, sampled after COVID-19 vaccination. The receptors shown here come from a human donor who received a COVID-19 vaccine. Both conserved end residues are part of each CDR3. The D gene is left open where the match is weak. Part of the rows lack a size; the others show once, few, many or a class for expanded clones.

abundance | j_gene | v_gene | d_gene | CDR3nt | CDR3aa
NA | TRBJ1-2 | TRBV29-1 | NA | TGCAGCGTTAGGTCCAGGACGAACTATGGCTACACCTTC | CSVRSRTNYGYTF
NA | TRBJ2-2 | TRBV6-5 | TRBD1 | TGTGCCAGCAACTTACAGGGGGCGGGAAGCGGGGAGCTGTTTTTT | CASNLQGAGSGELFF
few | TRBJ2-3 | TRBV9 | TRBD2 | TGTGCCAGCAGCGTAGGACTAGCGGGGTCTAGCACAGATACGCAGTATTTT | CASSVGLAGSSTDTQYF
NA | TRBJ2-3 | TRBV7-9 | NA | TGTGCCAGCAGCTTAAGGACAGACACAGATACGCAGTATTTT | CASSLRTDTDTQYF
NA | TRBJ1-3 | TRBV6-5 | NA | TGTGCCAGCAGGCGGACGGCGAGCTCTGGAAACACCATATATTTT | CASRRTASSGNTIYF
NA | TRBJ2-7 | TRBV4-2 | NA | TGTGCCAGCAGCCAAGAGGGGGGAGAGCAGTACTTC | CASSQEGGEQYF
NA | TRBJ2-1 | TRBV5-1 | TRBD2 | TGCGCCAGCAGCCTGGCGGGGGTGGGCAATGAGCAGTTCTTC | CASSLAGVGNEQFF
few | TRBJ1-2 | TRBV11-2 | NA | TGTGCCAGCAGCTTTAGTGCGGGGGGCATCGGCTATGGCTACACCTTC | CASSFSAGGIGYGYTF
NA | TRBJ1-4 | TRBV19 | TRBD1 | TGTGCCAGTAGTATAGCCGTGGACAGGGTGTATGAAAAACTGTTTTTT | CASSIAVDRVYEKLFF
NA | TRBJ1-4 | TRBV12-3/TRBV12-4 | NA | TGTGCCAGCAGTTTGTGGGCTAATGAAAAACTGTTTTTT | CASSLWANEKLFF
few | TRBJ1-4 | TRBV7-9 | TRBD1 | TGTGCCAGCAGTCGAACTCAGGGGGTAGAGGAAAAACTGTTTTTT | CASSRTQGVEEKLFF
few | TRBJ2-2 | TRBV3-1/TRBV3-2 | NA | TGTGCCAGCAGCCAAGATGGAGGCACCGGGGAGCTGTTTTTT | CASSQDGGTGELFF
NA | TRBJ1-5 | TRBV5-4 | TRBD1 | TGTGCCAGCAGCTTGTCCGGGACAGGGGTTAATCAGCCCCAGCATTTT | CASSLSGTGVNQPQHF
NA | TRBJ2-2 | TRBV19 | TRBD2 | TGTGCCAGTAGTAGGGAAGCGGGAGGTTCCTTGGGGGAGCTGTTTTTT | CASSREAGGSLGELFF
NA | TRBJ2-7 | TRBV6-5 | NA | TGTGCCAGCAGTTCCCAGGTTGGCTACGAGCAGTACTTC | CASSSQVGYEQYF
NA | TRBJ2-7 | TRBV5-1 | TRBD2 | TGCGCCAGCAGGTCTACTAGCGGTAGCTTCTACGAGCAGTACTTC | CASRSTSGSFYEQYF
NA | TRBJ1-2 | TRBV7-9 | TRBD1 | TGTGCCAGCAGCCGGGACAGCAACTATGGCTACACCTTC | CASSRDSNYGYTF